This is a list of T cell receptor beta chains from one sample in a study of blood T cell repertoires in COVID-19. The protocol was immunoSEQ multiplex PCR, while the TCRdb copy is restricted to in-frame clones and leaves out a portion. Counted here are 70,000 or so clones, about 88% occurring once; the ten biggest clones make up about a tenth. Sequencing was carried out using peripheral blood. The source is a human donor in a cohort sampled during active COVID-19. CDR3s include the opening cysteine and the closing phenylalanine or tryptophan. Fields, in order: J gene, V gene, CDR3 length, D gene, clone size, CDR3 protein, CDR3 DNA. D genes are given only for firm matches. Clone size is given for some rows only: seen once, a few or many times, or a class if the clone is expanded.

J: TRBJ2-2
V: TRBV19
length: 14
D: NA
size: NA
CDR3: CASSIDRETGELFF
DNA: TGTGCCAGTAGTATAGACAGGGAAACCGGGGAGCTGTTTTTT

J: TRBJ2-5
V: TRBV7-2
length: 15
D: TRBD2
size: NA
CDR3: CASSGGGRPEETQYF
DNA: TGTGCCAGCAGTGGGGGCGGGAGGCCGGAAGAGACCCAGTACTTC

J: TRBJ2-3
V: TRBV6-2/TRBV6-3
length: 15
D: TRBD2
size: NA
CDR3: CASSYLSGNTDTQYF
DNA: TGTGCCAGCAGTTACCTTAGCGGGAACACAGATACGCAGTATTTT

J: TRBJ1-3
V: TRBV2
length: 18
D: NA
size: NA
CDR3: CASSEGLWTVGSGNTIYF
DNA: TGTGCCAGCAGTGAGGGACTGTGGACTGTTGGGTCTGGAAACACCATATATTTT

J: TRBJ2-7
V: TRBV7-9
length: 14
D: NA
size: NA
CDR3: CASISGQGAYEQYF
DNA: TGTGCCAGCATCAGCGGGCAGGGGGCCTACGAGCAGTACTTC

J: TRBJ2-1
V: TRBV19
length: 13
D: TRBD2
size: once
CDR3: CASSGRTYNEQFF
DNA: TGTGCCAGTAGCGGGAGGACATACAATGAGCAGTTCTTC

J: TRBJ2-7
V: TRBV2
length: 16
D: NA
size: NA
CDR3: CASSEVSSEGYYEQYF
DNA: TGTGCCAGCAGTGAGGTGTCATCGGAGGGTTACTACGAGCAGTACTTC

J: TRBJ2-7
V: TRBV11-3
length: 15
D: TRBD2
size: NA
CDR3: CASSRSSGSSYEQYF
DNA: TGTGCCAGCAGCCGCAGTAGCGGGAGCTCCTACGAGCAGTACTTC

J: TRBJ2-2
V: TRBV28
length: 12
D: NA
size: NA
CDR3: CASSPGTGELFF
DNA: TGTGCCAGCAGCCCAGGGACCGGGGAGCTGTTTTTT

J: TRBJ2-1
V: TRBV18
length: 17
D: TRBD2
size: once
CDR3: CASSPNTGTSADNEQFF
DNA: TGTGCCAGCTCACCAAATACCGGGACTAGCGCCGACAATGAGCAGTTCTTC

J: TRBJ2-3
V: TRBV4-1
length: 14
D: TRBD1
size: NA
CDR3: CASSQATGSDTQYF
DNA: TGCGCCAGCAGCCAAGCGACAGGGTCAGATACGCAGTATTTT

J: TRBJ2-3
V: TRBV19
length: 15
D: NA
size: NA
CDR3: CASMSAGPPTDTQYF
DNA: TGTGCCAGTATGTCGGCGGGGCCCCCCACAGATACGCAGTATTTT

J: TRBJ2-5
V: TRBV7-8
length: 13
D: NA
size: once
CDR3: CASTETGEETQYF
DNA: TGTGCCAGCACCGAAACGGGAGAAGAGACCCAGTACTTC

J: TRBJ1-6
V: TRBV28
length: 13
D: NA
size: NA
CDR3: CASSPVYNSPLHF
DNA: TGTGCCAGCAGCCCAGTTTATAATTCACCCCTCCACTTT

J: TRBJ2-1
V: TRBV4-1
length: 14
D: NA
size: NA
CDR3: CASSQDHRNNEQFF
DNA: TGCGCCAGCAGCCAAGATCACAGGAACAATGAGCAGTTCTTC

J: TRBJ2-1
V: TRBV9
length: 15
D: TRBD1
size: NA
CDR3: CASSRGQISYNEQFF
DNA: TGTGCCAGCAGCCGGGGACAGATTTCCTACAATGAGCAGTTCTTC

J: TRBJ2-7
V: TRBV5-5
length: 15
D: TRBD1
size: NA
CDR3: CASSVNRGLSYEQYF
DNA: TGTGCCAGCAGCGTAAACAGGGGGCTTTCGTACGAGCAGTACTTC

J: TRBJ2-3
V: TRBV5-8
length: 14
D: NA
size: NA
CDR3: CASSWRGTTDTQYF
DNA: TGTGCCAGCAGCTGGAGGGGAACTACAGATACGCAGTATTTT

J: TRBJ2-3
V: TRBV10-3
length: 15
D: TRBD2
size: NA
CDR3: CAISALGTSGDTQYF
DNA: TGTGCCATCAGTGCCCTGGGGACTAGCGGAGATACGCAGTATTTT

J: TRBJ2-6
V: TRBV18
length: 20
D: TRBD2
size: NA
CDR3: CASSREGRLAGVSGANVLTF
DNA: TGTGCCAGCTCACGAGAAGGGAGACTAGCGGGAGTTTCTGGGGCCAACGTCCTGACTTTC

J: TRBJ2-7
V: TRBV5-4
length: 15
D: TRBD1
size: few
CDR3: CASSPPGTGPGEQYF
DNA: TGTGCCAGCAGCCCCCCGGGGACAGGGCCCGGCGAGCAGTACTTC

J: TRBJ2-2
V: TRBV5-1
length: 16
D: TRBD1
size: NA
CDR3: CASSPTGGQNTGELFF
DNA: TGCGCCAGCAGTCCGACAGGGGGCCAGAACACCGGGGAGCTGTTTTTT

J: TRBJ2-7
V: TRBV7-6
length: 15
D: NA
size: NA
CDR3: CASSLEVGYLYEQYF
DNA: TGTGCCAGCAGCTTAGAGGTGGGCTACCTGTACGAGCAGTACTTC

J: TRBJ2-7
V: TRBV19
length: 13
D: TRBD1
size: once
CDR3: CASSQTGPYEQYF
DNA: TGTGCCAGTAGTCAGACAGGGCCCTACGAGCAGTACTTC

J: TRBJ2-2
V: TRBV6-5
length: 16
D: TRBD2
size: NA
CDR3: CASSYSGTSETGELFF
DNA: TGTGCCAGCAGTTATTCCGGGACTAGCGAAACCGGGGAGCTGTTTTTT

J: TRBJ2-1
V: TRBV2
length: 15
D: TRBD2
size: NA
CDR3: CASRTGTSGNNEQFF
DNA: TGTGCCAGCAGAACCGGGACTAGCGGGAACAATGAGCAGTTCTTC

J: TRBJ2-6
V: TRBV27
length: 15
D: NA
size: NA
CDR3: CASSRSRSGANVLTF
DNA: TGTGCCAGCAGTCGGAGCCGCTCTGGGGCCAACGTCCTGACTTTC

J: TRBJ1-2
V: TRBV30
length: 12
D: NA
size: NA
CDR3: CAWSVANYGYTF
DNA: TGTGCCTGGAGCGTCGCTAACTATGGCTACACCTTC

J: TRBJ2-1
V: TRBV3-1/TRBV3-2
length: 14
D: NA
size: NA
CDR3: CASFLRDSYNEQFF
DNA: TGTGCCAGCTTTTTACGGGACTCTTACAATGAGCAGTTCTTC

J: TRBJ1-2
V: TRBV6-5
length: 16
D: TRBD1
size: NA
CDR3: CASSSGQGALGYGYTF
DNA: TGTGCCAGCAGTTCAGGACAGGGTGCGTTGGGCTATGGCTACACCTTC

J: TRBJ1-5
V: TRBV28
length: 15
D: TRBD1
size: NA
CDR3: CASSSPRTGQQPQHF
DNA: TGTGCCAGCAGCTCCCCCCGGACAGGGCAACAGCCCCAGCATTTT

J: TRBJ1-2
V: TRBV30
length: 14
D: NA
size: NA
CDR3: CAWSREGERFGYTF
DNA: TGTGCCTGGAGTCGTGAGGGCGAAAGGTTTGGCTACACCTTC

J: TRBJ2-6
V: TRBV13
length: 18
D: TRBD1
size: NA
CDR3: CASSLVGTGRSGANVLTF
DNA: TGTGCCAGCAGCTTAGTGGGGACAGGGCGCTCTGGGGCCAACGTCCTGACTTTC